The 25 T cell receptor beta chains below were found in one sample sequenced in a study of naive CD8 T cells in extremely preterm neonates. Repertoires were generated with immunoSEQ multiplex PCR, while TCRdb's copy carries only in-frame clones and drops some. The sample shows about 4,000 clones, approximately 97% of them seen only once. The sequencing input was naive CD8+ T cells from blood. Receptors originate from a human donor in good health.

The gene calls are TRBV9 and TRBJ2-7, with D possibly matching TRBD1 (5 bases). With 0 bases removed from V and 0 bases from J, the gap between germline ends came to 13 bases. Germline V gene data show CDR1 as SGDLS and CDR2 as YYNGEE. This CDR3 has 16 residues. DNA for the CDR3: TGTGCCAGCAGCGTAGAAGGGGTTTTTGGCTCCTACGAGCAGTACGTC. It yields the protein CASSVEGVFGSYEQYV.

The chain joins TRBV2 to TRBJ1-5; 7 nucleotides line up with TRBD1. The CDR3 spans 13 residues. J was trimmed by 5 bases and V by 6 bases; bases with no gene match: 4. Germline V gene sequence: CDR1 SNHLY, CDR2 FYNNEI. The CDR3 reads CASSLGQYQPQHF. CDR3 DNA: TGTGCCAGCAGCTTGGGACAGTATCAGCCCCAGCATTTT.

This chain connects TRBV9 to TRBJ2-1; TRBD2 is a possible D gene (6 bases). This CDR3 spans 15 amino acids. V was shortened by 0 bases and J by 4 bases, with 11 bases between the two germline ends. Germline V gives CDR1 SGDLS, CDR2 YYNGEE. The CDR3 bases are TGTGCCAGCAGCGTAGCGTACGGGGGTTACAATGAGCAGTTCTTC. It encodes CASSVAYGGYNEQFF. The full variable domain, in which reference TRBV9 and TRBJ2-1 provide the parts outside the CDR3, is DSGVTQTPKHLITATGQRVTLRCSPRSGDLSVYWYQQSLDQGLQFLIQYYNGEERAKGNILERFSAQQFPDLHSELNLSSLELGDSALYFCASSVAYGGYNEQFFGPGTRLTVL.

The chain uses TRBV11-2 and TRBJ2-1; 10 bases are shared with TRBD2. The CDR3 covers 18 residues. The V segment lost 0 bases and the J segment 8 bases; nucleotides outside the gene matches: 13. The V gene's germline CDR1 is SGHAT and CDR2 FQNNGV. CDR3 coding DNA: TGTGCCAGCAGCTTAGATCTGCTCGAGCGGGGGGGCATCGATGAGCAGTTCTTC. Translation: CASSLDLLERGGIDEQFF.

The J gene is TRBJ2-7, the V gene TRBV6-1, with TRBD1 as a possible D gene (5 bases). The CDR3 is made up of 15 amino acids. Trimming took off 6 bases at V and 3 bases at J, with 18 bases between the two ends. The germline CDR1 and CDR2 sequences are MNHNS and SASEGT. CDR3 amino acids: CASSKGSGRDYEQYV. CDR3 DNA: TGTGCCAGCAGCAAGGGCTCCGGCAGGGACTACGAGCAGTACGTC.

This chain links TRBV9 with TRBJ1-1, with a tentative D call TRBD1 (6 bases). This CDR3 region has 14 residues. V gave up 3 bases and J gave up 0 bases, with 9 bases separating them. Germline-derived CDR1 and CDR2 are SGDLS and YYNGEE. The CDR3 DNA reads as TGTGCCAGCAGCGCAAGGGACATGAACACTGAAGCTTTCTTT. Translated, it gives CASSARDMNTEAFF.

This chain connects TRBV9 to TRBJ2-1; D possibly corresponds to TRBD2 (6 bases). CDR3 length: 14 amino acids. V lost 3 bases and J 4 bases, leaving 11 bases between the germline ends. CDR1 and CDR2 (germline): SGDLS, YYNGEE. The CDR3 spells CASSGSGTYNEQFF. The DNA of the CDR3 is TGTGCCAGCAGCGGATCCGGGACTTACAATGAGCAGTTCTTC.

This chain uses TRBV9 with TRBJ1-1, with unresolved D. Germline lookup yields CDR1 SGDLS and CDR2 YYNGEE. The V and J ends lost 2 bases and 7 bases respectively, with 9 bases between them. This CDR3 region has 12 residues. CDR3 sequence (DNA): TGTGCCAGCAGCGTCGGAGTCGGTGAAGCTTTCTTT. Translated: CASSVGVGEAFF.

The V and J genes are TRBV4-1 and TRBJ2-1, with D hard to call. The germline V and J ends were trimmed by 0 bases and 6 bases, with 6 bases remaining between them. The CDR3 has 13 residues. CDR1 and CDR2 (germline): MGHRA, YSYEKL. The CDR3 region is CASSQDLSNEQFF. The CDR3 DNA reads TGCGCCAGCAGCCAAGATCTCTCCAATGAGCAGTTCTTC.

This sequence joins TRBV27 and TRBJ2-1, with 8 bases lining up with TRBD1. V trimming: 4 bases; J trimming: 2 bases; junction bases outside the gene matches: 7. The CDR3 has 16 amino acids. CDR1 and CDR2 (germline): MNHEY, SMNVEV (reference sequence). CDR3 sequence reads: CASSSYRGATYNEQFF. Written as DNA, the CDR3 is TGTGCCAGCAGTTCGTACAGGGGGGCAACCTACAATGAGCAGTTCTTC.

J is TRBJ2-5 and V is TRBV11-2, with D maybe TRBD1 (5 bases). Near its end, the DNA agrees better with TRBJ2-7, so the J call may be wrong. This CDR3 has 15 amino acids. Germline assignment: CDR1 SGHAT and CDR2 FQNNGV. In DNA, the CDR3 is TGTGCCAGCAGCCCGGCTCCGGTGGACACCTACGAGCAGTACTTC. This encodes CASSPAPVDTYEQYF.

The J gene is TRBJ2-2, the V gene TRBV6-5; a possible D gene is TRBD1 (6 bases). V lost 4 bases and J 3 bases, leaving 12 bases between the germline ends. Germline V lookup: CDR1 MNHEY, CDR2 SVGAGI. CDR3 length: 15 amino acids. The CDR3 DNA is TGTGCCAGCAGTTCCGGGACAAAACACACCGGGGAGCTGTTTTTT. Amino acid sequence: CASSSGTKHTGELFF.

The DNA of the CDR3 is TGTGCCAGCAGCTTAGGGTCAGGGCGCGAGCAGTACGTC. Translation: CASSLGSGREQYV. This chain links TRBV7-8 with TRBJ2-7; D is possibly TRBD1 (5 bases). Per germline, CDR1 SGHVS and CDR2 FQNEAQ. There are 13 residues in the CDR3. V shed 1 base and J shed 6 bases, with 10 bases lying between them.

J is TRBJ2-1 and V is TRBV29-1; TRBD2 aligns across 8 bases. Per the germline V gene, CDR1 is SQVTM and CDR2 is ANQGSEA. The length of the CDR3 is 15 residues. The junction had 13 bases not matched to a gene; V was cut back by 4 bases and J by 8 bases. CDR3 amino acids: CSVVGLAGPSDEQFF. Here the CDR3 DNA reads TGCAGCGTTGTTGGGCTAGCGGGCCCATCGGATGAGCAGTTCTTC.

The chain couples TRBV7-9 to TRBJ2-3; 8 nucleotides match TRBD2. J lost 0 bases, V lost 5 bases, and 10 bases had no gene match. CDR1 SEHNR and CDR2 FQNEAQ come from the germline V gene (reference sequence). This CDR3 contains 17 residues. The CDR3 nucleotides are TGTGCCAGCAGCCACCCGGGGCGGGGGGTTAGCACAGATACGCAGTATTTT. This codes for CASSHPGRGVSTDTQYF.

V usage is TRBV6-1 and J usage is TRBJ1-5; D uncertain. The V gene lost 2 bases and the J gene lost 6 bases, with 17 bases spanning the gap. Germline V gene sequence: CDR1 MNHNS, CDR2 SASEGT. CDR3 length equals 16 residues. The CDR3 spells CASSELVSRSAQPQHF. In DNA, the CDR3 is TGTGCCAGCAGTGAACTGGTTAGTCGATCCGCTCAGCCCCAGCATTTT.

The chain uses TRBV4-2 and TRBJ1-2; 9 bases are shared with TRBD1. The CDR3 spans 17 residues. Unmatched junction bases numbered 15, after V lost 4 bases and J lost 6 bases. Germline values: CDR1 LGHNA, CDR2 YNFKEQ. CDR3 sequence: CASSPFDPGQGEDGYTF. The DNA for the CDR3 is TGTGCCAGCAGCCCTTTTGACCCGGGACAGGGTGAAGATGGCTACACCTTC.

The chain recombines TRBV4-3 with TRBJ1-2; D unresolved. Germline V gives CDR1 LGHNA, CDR2 YSLEER. V lost 0 bases, J lost 4 bases, and 12 bases lay in between. The CDR3 has 15 amino acids. DNA for the CDR3: TGCGCCAGCAGCCAAGATAGGAGCGTCCGCTATGGCTACACCTTC. This codes for CASSQDRSVRYGYTF.

The chain joins TRBV29-1 to TRBJ2-3; D is undetermined. This CDR3 has 12 amino acids. Germline V gene sequence: CDR1 SQVTM, CDR2 ANQGSEA. V lost 2 bases and J lost 10, with 13 bases in between. CDR3 region: CSVELAPRAQYF. CDR3 coding DNA: TGCAGCGTTGAATTGGCCCCCCGGGCGCAGTATTTT.

The chain has TRBV19 and TRBJ2-7; TRBD2 matches at 7 bases. The CDR3 is 15 amino acids. Germline V lookup: CDR1 LNHDA, CDR2 SQIVND (reference sequence). J gave up 3 bases and V 3 bases, and 8 bases lay outside the gene matches. The CDR3 is CASSISPSGNYEQYF. CDR3 nucleotide sequence: TGTGCCAGTAGTATTTCCCCTAGCGGTAACTACGAGCAGTACTTC.

The gene calls are TRBV28 and TRBJ1-5, with 7 bases identical to TRBD1. Trimming cost V 3 bases and J 5 bases; bases outside gene matches: 4. This CDR3 comprises 14 residues. Germline CDR1 and CDR2: MDHEN and SYDVKM. The CDR3 spells CASSLGQGDQPQHF. CDR3 nucleotides: TGTGCCAGCAGTTTGGGGCAGGGGGATCAGCCCCAGCATTTT.

This clone appeared a single time. The chain employs TRBV4-1 and TRBJ2-3; D might be TRBD2 (6 bases). Germline CDR1 and CDR2: MGHRA and YSYEKL. The ends were cut back, 0 bases at V and 5 bases at J, with 9 bases in the middle. The CDR3 runs 14 residues. CDR3 coding DNA: TGCGCCAGCAGCCAAGATCAGGGAGGAGATACGCAGTATTTT. Amino acids: CASSQDQGGDTQYF.

The chain links TRBV4-1 to TRBJ1-4; D remains ambiguous. CDR1 is MGHRA, CDR2 YSYEKL, per germline. CDR3 length: 15 amino acids. V was pared by 2 bases and J by 4 bases, with 11 bases between. The CDR3 coding sequence is TGCGCCAGCAGCCAACAAACAGACGATAATGAAAAACTGTTTTTT. Amino acids: CASSQQTDDNEKLFF.

The chain carries TRBV13 and TRBJ2-2, with 7 bases that match TRBD1. The CDR3 covers 16 residues. V lost 5 bases and J lost 1; bases outside the gene matches: 7. Germline V gene sequence: CDR1 PRHDT, CDR2 FYEKMQ (reference sequence). The CDR3 DNA follows: TGTGCCAGCAGCGATCCCCGGGACAGGAACACCGGGGAGCTGTTTTTT. Its protein is CASSDPRDRNTGELFF.

The J gene is TRBJ2-7, the V gene TRBV7-3; 12 positions agree with TRBD2. The V gene end was trimmed by 5 bases and the J gene end by 6 bases; junction bases not matched to a gene: 17. CDR3 length: 18 amino acids. Per the germline V gene, CDR1 is SGHTA and CDR2 is FQGTGA. DNA for the CDR3: TGTGCCAGCAGCCGGACTAGCGGGGCCATCAGTAGGGTCTTCGAGCAGTACGTC. Its translation: CASSRTSGAISRVFEQYV.